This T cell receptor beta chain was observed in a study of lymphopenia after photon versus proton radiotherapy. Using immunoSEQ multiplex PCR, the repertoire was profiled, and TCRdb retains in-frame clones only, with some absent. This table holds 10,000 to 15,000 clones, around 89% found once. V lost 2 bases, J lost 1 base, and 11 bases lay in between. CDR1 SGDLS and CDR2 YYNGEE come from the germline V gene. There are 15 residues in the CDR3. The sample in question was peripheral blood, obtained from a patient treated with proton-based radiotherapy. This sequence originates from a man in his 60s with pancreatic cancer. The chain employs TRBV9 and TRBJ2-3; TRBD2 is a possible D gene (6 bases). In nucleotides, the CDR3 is TGTGCCAGCAGCGTCCGGGAGATTGGCACAGATACGCAGTATTTT. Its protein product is CASSVREIGTDTQYF.